This T cell receptor (beta chain) is from a study of blood T cell repertoires in COVID-19. Study at large: Material from acute and convalescent COVID-19 was sourced from the United States, Italy and Spain. PBMCs, B-cell-depleted T cells, or T cells provided the cDNA or gDNA that made up the material.

Per the authors' pipeline: Amplification of reference gene primers was used by the study to estimate nucleated cell counts. The method was immunoSEQ multiplex PCR; TCRdb's version includes in-frame clones alone and lacks a portion of them. The V and J calls and clone size come from that table; D and trimming were worked out from the DNA. Among roughly 70,000 clones listed, roughly four fifths were seen once. Germline CDR1 and CDR2: MNHNY and SVGAGI (reference sequence). The CDR3 totals 11 residues. V gave up 7 bases and J gave up 3 bases, with 6 bases separating them. The sequencing sample was made of peripheral blood. The chain is built from TRBV6-6 and TRBJ1-2; D not certain. This TCR was sampled from a man aged 70 or older with acute or convalescent COVID-19. The CDR3 DNA sequence: TGTGCCAGCAAACGGGACTATGGCTACACCTTC. This gives the protein CASKRDYGYTF.